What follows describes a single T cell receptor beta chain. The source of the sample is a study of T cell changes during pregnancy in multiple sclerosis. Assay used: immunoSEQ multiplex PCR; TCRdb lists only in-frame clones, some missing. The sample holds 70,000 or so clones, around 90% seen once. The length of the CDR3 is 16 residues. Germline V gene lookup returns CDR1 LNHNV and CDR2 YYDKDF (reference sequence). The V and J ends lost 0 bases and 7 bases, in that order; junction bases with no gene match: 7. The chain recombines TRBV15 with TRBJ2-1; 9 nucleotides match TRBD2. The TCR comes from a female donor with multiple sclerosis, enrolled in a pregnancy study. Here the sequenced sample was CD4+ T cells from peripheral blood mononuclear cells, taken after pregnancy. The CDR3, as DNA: TGTGCCACCAGCAGAGATCTGGGCGGGAGGGTGAATGAGCAGTTCTTC. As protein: CATSRDLGGRVNEQFF.